This T cell receptor beta chain emerged from a study of blood T cells in healthy people across ages. For the second PCR, which ran for about 6 to 11 cycles, a sample-barcoded 5' primer and a J-beta primer mix were used. TCRdb re-called the 5' RACE reads through MiXCR, storing one row per CDR3 protein. The sample shows about 800,000 distinct CDR3 sequences, roughly 64% of them seen only once. V was trimmed by 3 bases and J by 7 bases, leaving 9 bases between them. Germline V gives CDR1 SGHTA, CDR2 FQGNSA. CDR3 length: 12 amino acids. This clonotype appeared a few times. The TCR was taken from a man in his thirties or forties in good health. Specimen: blood. V usage is TRBV7-2 and J usage is TRBJ2-5; unclear D gene. This chain's CDR3 is CASSFRFGTQYF. In DNA, the CDR3 is TGTGCCAGCAGCTTTAGGTTCGGGACCCAGTACTTC.